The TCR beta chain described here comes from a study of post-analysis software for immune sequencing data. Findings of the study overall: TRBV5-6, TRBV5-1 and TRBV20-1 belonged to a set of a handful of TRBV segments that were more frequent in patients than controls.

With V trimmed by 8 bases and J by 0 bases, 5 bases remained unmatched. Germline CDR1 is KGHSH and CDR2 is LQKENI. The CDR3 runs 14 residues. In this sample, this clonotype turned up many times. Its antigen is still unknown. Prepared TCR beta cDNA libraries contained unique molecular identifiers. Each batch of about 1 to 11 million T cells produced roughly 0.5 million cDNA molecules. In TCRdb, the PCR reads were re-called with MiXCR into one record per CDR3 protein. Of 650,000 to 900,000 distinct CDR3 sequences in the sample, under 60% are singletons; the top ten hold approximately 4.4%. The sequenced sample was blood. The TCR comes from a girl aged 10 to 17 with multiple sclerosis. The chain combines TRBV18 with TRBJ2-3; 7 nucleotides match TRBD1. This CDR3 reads CASSPRGSTDTQYF. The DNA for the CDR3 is TGTGCCAGCAGCCCCAGGGGGAGCACAGATACGCAGTATTTT. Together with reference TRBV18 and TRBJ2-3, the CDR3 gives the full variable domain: NAGVMQNPRHLVRRRGQEARLRCSPMKGHSHVYWYRQLPEEGLKFMVYLQKENIIDESGMPKERFSAEFPKEGPSILRIQQVVRGDSAAYFCASSPRGSTDTQYFGPGTRLTVL.